This T cell receptor (beta chain) was identified during a study of blood T cells in healthy people across ages. Study results and caveats: Strong correlation was found linking TCR beta diversity to naive T cell percentage.

As concerns this clonotype: The antigen remains undetermined.

CDR3 length: 18 residues. V was pared by 6 bases and J by 5 bases, with 20 bases of the junction left unmatched. Germline V gives CDR1 LNHDA, CDR2 SQIVND (reference sequence). A J-beta primer mix and a sample-barcoded 5' primer were used in a second PCR of about 6 to 12 cycles. From the 5' RACE reads, TCRdb called clonotypes with MiXCR, one entry per CDR3 protein. The sample has about 830,000 distinct CDR3 sequences, around 68% seen once; the top ten hold 28%. The clonotype comes from a young man in good health. Material for sequencing was blood. The V gene is TRBV19, the J gene TRBJ1-2; 8 positions agree with TRBD1. CDR3 in DNA: TGTGCCAGTAGCCCACCTCCTGACAGGGGTATTCTTCAGTATGGCTACACCTTC. Translation: CASSPPPDRGILQYGYTF.